This entry lists 8 T cell receptor beta chains sequenced from one sample in a study of CD8+ T cells in alopecia areata. Reverse transcription of extracted RNA yielded cDNA, which provided the sequencing template. Measured with immunoSEQ multiplex PCR; TCRdb has only the in-frame clones, and not every one. The sample has 110,000 or so clones; around 54% are singletons. Treatment meaning: oral pan-JAK inhibitor, 5-10 mg twice daily. Material: CD4+ T cells sorted from blood, obtained at week 24, from a patient treated with tofacitinib. The receptors shown here come from a human donor with alopecia areata.

This chain links TRBV5-1 with TRBJ2-3, with 15 bases matching TRBD2. This CDR3 is built from 19 residues. V lost 3 bases to trimming and J lost 1 base; unmatched junction nucleotides: 9. Germline assignment: CDR1 SGHRS and CDR2 YFSETQ. The CDR3: CASSYLGLAGGQRTDTQYF. The CDR3 nucleotides read TGCGCCAGCAGCTACCTGGGACTAGCGGGGGGTCAACGCACAGATACGCAGTATTTT.

In this sample, this clone turned up a few times. The rearrangement uses TRBV16 and TRBJ1-1; D unresolved. The V gene lost 0 bases and the J gene lost 3 bases, with 5 bases spanning the gap. The CDR3 is 13 residues long. Germline V gives CDR1 KGHSY, CDR2 FQNENV. For the CDR3, the DNA is TGTGCCAGCAGCCAATCTAGTGACACTGAAGCTTTCTTT. This encodes CASSQSSDTEAFF. Together with reference TRBV16 and TRBJ1-1, the CDR3 gives the full variable domain: GEEVAQTPKHLVRGEGQKAKLYCAPIKGHSYVFWYQQVLKNEFKFLISFQNENVFDETGMPKERFSAKCLPNSPCSLEIQATKLEDSAVYFCASSQSSDTEAFFGQGTRLTVV.

This chain connects TRBV18 to TRBJ2-5, with a possible D match to TRBD2 (6 bases). Germline V lookup: CDR1 KGHSH, CDR2 LQKENI. V was pared by 1 base and J by 5 bases, with 11 bases between. This CDR3 region has 14 residues. CDR3 residues: CASSPQGLTETQYF. CDR3 coding DNA: TGTGCCAGCTCACCACAAGGACTAACGGAGACCCAGTACTTC.

The chain links TRBV29-1 to TRBJ2-4, with 12 bases lining up with TRBD1. The germline CDR1 and CDR2 sequences are SQVTM and ANQGSEA. This CDR3 is 14 amino acids long. Germline trimming cut 3 bases from V and 8 bases from J; bases unmatched to any gene: 5. The CDR3 is CSVEGQGAGDIQYF. CDR3 DNA: TGCAGCGTTGAGGGACAGGGGGCTGGGGACATTCAGTACTTC.

The chain joins TRBV5-4 to TRBJ1-1, with D possibly matching TRBD1 (5 bases). V lost 5 bases and J lost 2, with 13 bases in between. The CDR3 contains 14 residues. Germline lookup yields CDR1 SGHNT and CDR2 YYREEE (reference sequence). DNA for the CDR3: TGTGCCAGCAGTTTTATAGGGGTAAACACTGAAGCTTTCTTT. This encodes CASSFIGVNTEAFF.

J is TRBJ2-1 and V is TRBV2; D might be TRBD2 (6 bases). The V gene's germline CDR1 is SNHLY and CDR2 FYNNEI. CDR3 length: 12 residues. Trimming removed 8 bases from V and 4 bases from J, with 9 bases in between. The CDR3 region has the DNA TGTGCCAGCGGGGCGGGATACAATGAGCAGTTCTTC. This sequence encodes CASGAGYNEQFF.

The chain recombines TRBV9 with TRBJ2-3; D call uncertain. This CDR3 has 13 residues. Looked up from germline, CDR1 is SGDLS and CDR2 is YYNGEE. With 2 bases removed from V and 4 bases from J, the gap between germline ends came to 8 bases. The CDR3 loop is CASSVTPPDTQYF. CDR3 nucleotide sequence: TGTGCCAGCAGCGTCACCCCCCCAGATACGCAGTATTTT. Together with reference TRBV9 and TRBJ2-3, the CDR3 gives the full variable domain: DSGVTQTPKHLITATGQRVTLRCSPRSGDLSVYWYQQSLDQGLQFLIQYYNGEERAKGNILERFSAQQFPDLHSELNLSSLELGDSALYFCASSVTPPDTQYFGPGTRLTVL.

The chain combines TRBV4-2 with TRBJ1-3, with D uncertain. Trimming pared 0 bases from V and 1 base from J, leaving 13 bases between. Looked up from germline, CDR1 is LGHNA and CDR2 is YNFKEQ. The CDR3 extends over 17 amino acids. The CDR3 sequence: CASSQEPRADSGNTIYF. The CDR3 DNA reads TGTGCCAGCAGCCAAGAACCTCGGGCAGATTCTGGAAACACCATATATTTT.